These 4 T cell receptor beta chains came from one sample sequenced in a study of blood T cells in healthy people across ages (dated by TCRdb to about 2015). Receptor libraries were prepared by 5' RACE. Instrument used: Illumina HiSeq 2500. The second PCR ran for about 6 to 12 cycles and used a J-beta primer mix along with a sample-barcoded 5' primer. Starting from the raw public reads, TCRdb applied fastp trimming at Q25, assembled clones with MiXCR and retained in-frame beta chains. Every distinct CDR3 protein forms one entry, paired with its most common genes and DNA. In all, the sample holds around 1,600,000 distinct CDR3 sequences, and approximately 39% of those were seen once. 4% of the sample rests with the top ten. Sequencing used blood. The receptors were gathered from a woman between 18 and 29 years old in good health.

The chain couples TRBV4-1 to TRBJ2-2; the D gene is possibly TRBD1 (6 bases). The V and J ends lost 3 bases and 5 bases respectively, with 13 bases between them. Germline CDR1 is MGHRA and CDR2 is YSYEKL. The length of the CDR3 is 15 residues. The CDR3 region is CASSHSPQGTGELFF. CDR3 nucleotide sequence: TGCGCCAGCAGCCACTCACCCCAGGGGACCGGGGAGCTGTTTTTT.

This clonotype was seen only a few times. The chain recombines TRBV9 with TRBJ2-2; D gene uncertain. CDR1 is SGDLS and CDR2 is YYNGEE in the germline V gene. CDR3 length equals 14 residues. The ends were cut back, 0 bases at V and 2 bases at J, with 5 bases in the middle. CDR3 loop: CASSVVGNTGELFF. DNA of the CDR3: TGTGCCAGCAGCGTAGTGGGTAACACCGGGGAGCTGTTTTTT.

Concerning this clonotype: A read error may be the cause here, since a much bigger clone is one base away. The chain employs TRBV25-1 and TRBJ2-5; D is ambiguous. Germline V lookup: CDR1 MGHDK, CDR2 SYGVNS. This CDR3 is built from 13 residues. V lost 4 bases and J lost 5, with 11 bases in between. The CDR3 DNA sequence: TGTGCCAGCAGTGTTAAGGGAATGGAGACCCAGTACTTC. Amino acid sequence: CASSVKGMETQYF.

This clonotype was recorded a few times. The V call is TRBV12-3 or TRBV12-4, the J call TRBJ1-5; no clear D. V lost 10 bases to trimming and J lost 1 base, with 11 bases between them. This CDR3 is 13 amino acids long. The CDR3 sequence: CAIGNGSNQPQHF. The CDR3 nucleotides read TGTGCCATCGGGAACGGGAGCAATCAGCCCCAGCATTTT.